A single sample gave rise to the 25 T cell receptor beta chains below, sequenced in a study of somatic mutations in cytotoxic T cells in rheumatoid arthritis. The protocol was immunoSEQ multiplex PCR, while the TCRdb copy is restricted to in-frame clones and leaves out a portion. The sample includes some 15,000 clones, around 70% seen only once; the top ten take 8% to 13%. Sequencing was done on a sample of CD8+ T cells sorted from blood. Every receptor here comes from an adult with rheumatoid arthritis.

The gene calls are TRBV7-2 and TRBJ2-1; TRBD2 matches at 9 bases. The germline CDR1 and CDR2 sequences are SGHTA and FQGNSA. This CDR3 is built from 18 residues. With V trimmed by 0 bases and J by 6 bases, 12 bases remained unmatched. The CDR3 region has the DNA TGTGCCAGCAGCTTAGCGCCCACTTCGGGACTAGCATCCAATGAGCAGTTCTTC. Its translation is CASSLAPTSGLASNEQFF.

The chain recombines TRBV27 with TRBJ2-7; 11 bases agree with TRBD1. The CDR3 has 15 residues. Germline V CDR1 and CDR2: MNHEY, SMNVEV (reference sequence). Trimming cost V 6 bases and J 4 bases; bases outside gene matches: 8. This CDR3 reads CASSPGTGGRYEQYF. The CDR3 DNA sequence: TGTGCCAGCAGCCCCGGGACAGGGGGTCGGTACGAGCAGTACTTC.

This clone appeared a few times. V and J are TRBV11-3 and TRBJ2-2; perhaps TRBD2 as D (5 bases). The CDR3 totals 13 residues. Germline assignment: CDR1 SGHNT and CDR2 YENEEA. V was shortened by 6 bases and J by 7 bases, with 12 bases between the two germline ends. The CDR3 DNA follows: TGTGCCAGCAGTCCGGAGGTTAGCGGGGAGCTGTTTTTT. Encoded protein: CASSPEVSGELFF.

The V call is TRBV4-3, the J call TRBJ2-7; 8 nucleotides match TRBD2. This CDR3 spans 15 amino acids. CDR1 and CDR2 (germline): LGHNA, YSLEER. V lost 3 bases, J lost 2 bases, and 6 bases stayed unmatched. The CDR3 protein is CASSQSAGATYEQYF. The CDR3 nucleotides are TGCGCCAGCAGCCAGTCAGCGGGGGCCACCTACGAGCAGTACTTC.

The CDR3 coding sequence is TGTGCCAGCAGCGCCCGACAGGGGGGTTCTGTATACACCATATATTTT. This encodes CASSARQGGSVYTIYF. The gene calls are TRBV21-1 and TRBJ1-3; TRBD1, the D gene given by the table, was not confirmed from the DNA. TRBV21-1 is tagged as a pseudogene. The CDR3 has 16 residues.

This clone has more than one count but fewer than ten. This rearrangement joins TRBV5-1 to TRBJ2-7; D gene ambiguous. V was pared by 4 bases and J by 6 bases, with 14 bases between. Germline loops: CDR1 SGHRS, CDR2 YFSETQ. The CDR3 runs to 13 residues. The CDR3 DNA reads as TGCGCCAGCAGCGCGGACGTAGGCAGCGAGCAGTACTTC. This sequence encodes CASSADVGSEQYF.

The V call is TRBV28, the J call TRBJ2-5, with a tentative D call TRBD1 (6 bases). Trimming took 3 bases from V and 5 from J, leaving 16 bases between them. The CDR3 extends over 15 amino acids. Germline V gene data show CDR1 as MDHEN and CDR2 as SYDVKM. Here the CDR3 DNA reads TGTGCCAGCAGTTTGAGGCAGGGGAGTGTGGAGACCCAGTACTTC. This translates into CASSLRQGSVETQYF.

This chain links TRBV6-5 with TRBJ2-7, with a weak D call TRBD2 (5 bases). Germline-derived CDR1 and CDR2 are MNHEY and SVGAGI. The CDR3 totals 14 residues. V was cut by 6 bases and J by 2 bases, with 14 bases left in between. Here the CDR3 reads CASRPRTDTYEQYF. DNA for the CDR3: TGTGCCAGCAGACCCCGGACTGACACCTACGAGCAGTACTTC.

The CDR3 nucleotides are TGTGCCAGCAGCTTCGGTGGACTTCAAGAGACCCAGTACTTC. Residues: CASSFGGLQETQYF. The chain couples TRBV5-4 to TRBJ2-5, with D possibly being TRBD2 (5 bases). Germline CDR1 SGHNT, CDR2 YYREEE (reference sequence). The CDR3 has 14 residues. Trimming took off 2 bases at V and 2 bases at J, with 10 bases between the two ends.

The chain employs TRBV4-1 and TRBJ2-7; no firm D call. The CDR3 totals 13 residues. The V end lost 0 bases, the J end lost 2 bases, and 5 bases lay between the germline ends. The V gene's germline CDR1 is MGHRA and CDR2 YSYEKL. CDR3: CASSQERAYEQYF. The CDR3 DNA sequence: TGCGCCAGCAGCCAAGAACGGGCCTACGAGCAGTACTTC.

The genes are TRBV9 and TRBJ2-1; 7 bases agree with TRBD2. J gave up 9 bases and V 0 bases, and 3 bases lay outside the gene matches. Germline V gives CDR1 SGDLS, CDR2 YYNGEE. The CDR3 length is 13 residues. The CDR3 loop is CASSVVGGFEQFF. For the CDR3, the DNA is TGTGCCAGCAGCGTAGTGGGAGGGTTTGAGCAGTTCTTC.

V and J are TRBV4-1 and TRBJ1-6, with a possible D match to TRBD1 (6 bases). There are 16 residues in the CDR3. Trimming took off 3 bases at V and 7 bases at J, with 16 bases between the two ends. Germline V CDR1 and CDR2: MGHRA, YSYEKL. The CDR3 bases are TGCGCCAGCAGCCACGTGGGAAGCCAGGGGAATTCACCCCTCCACTTT. Encoded protein: CASSHVGSQGNSPLHF.

This sequence joins TRBV4-3 and TRBJ1-2; 9 nucleotides agree with TRBD1. The J segment lost 6 bases and the V segment lost 1 base, leaving 3 bases of the junction unmatched. The CDR3 length is 14 residues. Looked up from germline, CDR1 is LGHNA and CDR2 is YSLEER. The CDR3 sequence: CASSQGTGADGYTF. CDR3 nucleotide sequence: TGCGCCAGCAGCCAAGGGACAGGGGCCGATGGCTACACCTTC.

This clone was counted a few times. V is TRBV7-3 and J is TRBJ2-3; TRBD2 matches at 11 bases. This CDR3 comprises 15 residues. The junction had 3 bases not matched to a gene; V was cut back by 5 bases and J by 2 bases. The germline V gene encodes CDR1 SGHTA and CDR2 FQGTGA. The CDR3 reads CASSLAGGITDTQYF. The CDR3 region has the DNA TGTGCCAGCAGCCTAGCGGGGGGTATCACAGATACGCAGTATTTT.

The chain recombines TRBV4-1 with TRBJ1-3, with no clear D. The CDR3 has 16 residues. V lost 0 bases to trimming and J lost 4 bases, with 13 bases between them. The germline CDR1 and CDR2 sequences are MGHRA and YSYEKL. This chain's CDR3 is CASSQEGLFGGNTIYF. The CDR3 coding sequence is TGCGCCAGCAGCCAAGAGGGCCTGTTCGGAGGAAACACCATATATTTT.

This clone was detected a few times. The V call is TRBV7-9, the J call TRBJ2-5; 8 bases are shared with TRBD1. Losses at the gene ends were 1 base for V and 5 bases for J; bases not matched to a gene: 0. The CDR3 is made up of 13 amino acids. Looked up from germline, CDR1 is SEHNR and CDR2 is FQNEAQ (reference sequence). CDR3 residues: CASSLDRGETQYF. The CDR3, as DNA: TGTGCCAGCAGCTTAGACAGGGGGGAGACCCAGTACTTC.

The CDR3 loop is CASSFRIGYTF. Written as DNA, the CDR3 is TGTGCCAGCAGCTTCAGAATCGGCTACACCTTC. This chain uses TRBV5-6 with TRBJ1-2; D not certain. CDR3 size: 11 residues. Germline V gene data show CDR1 as SGHDT and CDR2 as YYEEEE. The V end lost 2 bases, the J end lost 8 bases, and 7 bases lay between the germline ends.

This chain connects TRBV30 to TRBJ1-1, with D possibly TRBD1 on 6 matching bases. There are 14 residues in the CDR3. CDR1 and CDR2 from the germline V gene are GTSNPN and SVGIG (reference sequence). V was clipped by 2 bases and J by 4 bases, with 14 bases between them. The chain's CDR3 is CAWSSGGDGTEAFF. CDR3 DNA: TGTGCCTGGAGTTCTGGGGGCGATGGCACTGAAGCTTTCTTT.

The J gene is TRBJ2-5, the V gene TRBV6-6, with D possibly matching TRBD2 (6 bases). Germline lookup yields CDR1 MNHNY and CDR2 SVGAGI (reference sequence). This CDR3 contains 14 residues. V gave up 5 bases and J gave up 4 bases, with 14 bases separating them. The CDR3 bases are TGTGCCAGCAGTCGGACTAAGAGGGGAGAGACCCAGTACTTC. Amino acid sequence: CASSRTKRGETQYF.

This chain joins TRBV6-6 and TRBJ2-1; D is possibly TRBD2 (6 bases). CDR1 is MNHNY, CDR2 SVGAGI, per germline (reference sequence). The V end lost 7 bases, the J end lost 3 bases, and 13 bases lay between the germline ends. CDR3 size: 14 residues. For the CDR3, the DNA is TGTGCCAGCAAGTGGGGAGGAGACTACAATGAGCAGTTCTTC. This codes for CASKWGGDYNEQFF.

This clone was counted only a few times. The rearrangement links TRBV7-8 to TRBJ2-5, with D perhaps TRBD2 (7 bases). The CDR3 spans 16 residues. V was pared by 5 bases and J by 3 bases, with 19 bases between. The V gene's germline CDR1 is SGHVS and CDR2 FQNEAQ. The chain's CDR3 is CASSPEGGGREETQYF. The CDR3 coding sequence is TGTGCCAGCAGCCCTGAGGGGGGAGGGAGGGAAGAGACCCAGTACTTC.

The chain joins TRBV27 to TRBJ1-6; 9 nucleotides agree with TRBD1. V lost 7 bases to trimming and J lost 7 bases; unmatched junction nucleotides: 5. Per germline, CDR1 MNHEY and CDR2 SMNVEV (reference sequence). This CDR3 contains 14 residues. CDR3 coding DNA: TGTGCCAGCACCACGGACAGGGGAAATTCACCCCTCCACTTT. Translating gives CASTTDRGNSPLHF.

The chain is built from TRBV7-8 and TRBJ2-1, with TRBD2 identical over 8 bases. The junction had 10 bases not matched to a gene; V was cut back by 3 bases and J by 6 bases. From germline, CDR1 is SGHVS and CDR2 FQNEAQ. This CDR3 comprises 16 residues. Here the CDR3 reads CASSFSRRGGLNEQFF. DNA for the CDR3: TGTGCCAGCAGCTTTTCCCGGCGCGGGGGGCTCAATGAGCAGTTCTTC.

CDR3 amino acids: CASSQVEAIQETQYF. CDR3 nucleotide sequence: TGTGCCAGCAGCCAAGTAGAGGCTATCCAAGAGACCCAGTACTTC. The chain combines TRBV14 with TRBJ2-5, with D hard to call. Germline CDR1 SGHDN, CDR2 FVKESK. Between the trimmed V and J ends, which lost 1 base and 1 base, there was a span of 10 bases. The CDR3 contains 15 residues.

The genes are TRBV28 and TRBJ1-5; 7 positions agree with TRBD1. Germline values: CDR1 MDHEN, CDR2 SYDVKM. Trimming removed 2 bases from V and 5 bases from J; junction bases left unmatched: 3. This CDR3 comprises 14 residues. The chain's CDR3 is CASSLRQGYQPQHF. Here the CDR3 DNA reads TGTGCCAGCAGTTTAAGACAGGGCTATCAGCCCCAGCATTTT.